What follows are 2 T cell receptor beta chains derived from one specimen sequenced in a study of yellow fever vaccine responses in identical twins. Using its own MiXCR run on the RT-PCR reads, TCRdb lists one record per CDR3 protein. The sample contains approximately 5,000 distinct CDR3 sequences, roughly 70% of which appear only once. The sample consisted of T cells from blood (PBMCs), unsorted or a sorted subset (not recorded which), taken before or after yellow fever vaccination (not recorded which). The receptors shown here come from a woman under 30 who received the yellow fever vaccine.

This clonotype was seen more than once but under ten times. The chain carries TRBV12-3 or TRBV12-4 and TRBJ1-2; tentatively, D is TRBD1 (6 bases). Trimming shortened V by 5 bases and J by 1 base, and 17 bases separated the two germline ends. This CDR3 is 16 amino acids long. The CDR3 reads CASSPGQMLVNYGYTF. The CDR3 DNA follows: TGTGCCAGCAGTCCGGGACAAATGCTGGTTAACTATGGCTACACCTTC.

This clonotype was counted only a few times. The chain combines TRBV10-3 with TRBJ1-1; TRBD1 is a possible D gene (5 bases). V gave up 5 bases and J gave up 1 base, with 20 bases separating them. In germline, CDR1 is ENHRY, CDR2 SYGVKD. This CDR3 has 17 residues. In DNA form, the CDR3 reads TGTGCCATCAGTTCTCTAATTACAGGAAAAGCGAACACTGAAGCTTTCTTT. Residues: CAISSLITGKANTEAFF.